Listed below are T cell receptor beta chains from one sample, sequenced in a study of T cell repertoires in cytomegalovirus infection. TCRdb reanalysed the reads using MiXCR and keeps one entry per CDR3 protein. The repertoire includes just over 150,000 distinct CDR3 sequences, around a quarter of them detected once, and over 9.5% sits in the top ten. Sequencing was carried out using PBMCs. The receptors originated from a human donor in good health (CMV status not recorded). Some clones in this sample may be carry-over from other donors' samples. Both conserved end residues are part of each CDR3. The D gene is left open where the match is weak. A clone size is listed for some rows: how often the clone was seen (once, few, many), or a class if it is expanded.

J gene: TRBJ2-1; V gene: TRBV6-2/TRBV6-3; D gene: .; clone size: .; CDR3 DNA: TGTGCCAGCAGTTACTCGGGTACCTTGGAGCAGTTCTTC; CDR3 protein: CASSYSGTLEQFF
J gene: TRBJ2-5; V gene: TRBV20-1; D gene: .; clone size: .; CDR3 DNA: TGCAGTGCTAGAGATCGGAACAGGGAGCAAGAGACCCAGTACTTC; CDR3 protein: CSARDRNREQETQYF
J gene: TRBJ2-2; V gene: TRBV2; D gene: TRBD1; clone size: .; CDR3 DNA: TGTGCCAGCAGCCCGGACAGGGGGCTGAAAACCGGGGAGCTGTTTTTT; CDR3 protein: CASSPDRGLKTGELFF
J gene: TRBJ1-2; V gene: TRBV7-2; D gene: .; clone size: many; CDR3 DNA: TGTGCCAGCAGCTTAGAAAGGATGAACTATGGCTACACCTTC; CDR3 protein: CASSLERMNYGYTF
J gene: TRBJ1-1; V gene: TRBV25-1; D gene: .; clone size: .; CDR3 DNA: TGTGCCAGCAGTGAACTAGACGGAACCTGGGAAGCTTTCTTT; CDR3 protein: CASSELDGTWEAFF
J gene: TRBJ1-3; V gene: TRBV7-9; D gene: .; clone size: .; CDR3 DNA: TGTGCCAGCAGCAGACCAGGGGTCGGGGGAAACACCATATATTTT; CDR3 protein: CASSRPGVGGNTIYF
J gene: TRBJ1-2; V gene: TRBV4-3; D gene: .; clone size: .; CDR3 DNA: TGCGCCAGCAGCCAAGACTTTCCAGGAATAGACTATGGCTACACCTTC; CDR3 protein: CASSQDFPGIDYGYTF
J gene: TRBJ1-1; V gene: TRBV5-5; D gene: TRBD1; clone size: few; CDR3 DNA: TGTGCCAGCAGCGTATTACAGGGGGCCTCTGAAGCTTTCTTT; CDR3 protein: CASSVLQGASEAFF
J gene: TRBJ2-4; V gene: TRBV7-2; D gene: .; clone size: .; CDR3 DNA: TGTGCCAGCAGCTTAGCGGCCCTAGCCAAAAACATTCAGTACTTC; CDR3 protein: CASSLAALAKNIQYF
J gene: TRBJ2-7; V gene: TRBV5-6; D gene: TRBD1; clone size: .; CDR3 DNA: TGTGCCAGCAGCTACGGGACAGGGGGGACCTACGAGCAGTACTTC; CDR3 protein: CASSYGTGGTYEQYF
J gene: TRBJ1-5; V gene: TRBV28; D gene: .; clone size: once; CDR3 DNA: TGTGCCAGCAGCAGTTTCAAGGACAGTCGGTATAGCAATCAGCCCCAGCATTTT; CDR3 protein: CASSSFKDSRYSNQPQHF
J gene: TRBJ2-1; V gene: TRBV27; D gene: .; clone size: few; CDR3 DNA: TGTGCCAGCAGTTTATACGGGGAGACCTACAATGAGCAGTTCTTC; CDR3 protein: CASSLYGETYNEQFF
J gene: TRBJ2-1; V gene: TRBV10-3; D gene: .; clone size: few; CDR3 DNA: TGTGCCATCAGTGAGCGGCAGGACAATGAGCAGTTCTTC; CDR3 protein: CAISERQDNEQFF
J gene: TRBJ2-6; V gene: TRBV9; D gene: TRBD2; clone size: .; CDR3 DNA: TGTGCCAGCAGCTTCGGACTAGCGGGAGGCCCTCACTCTGGGGCCAACGTCCTGACTTTC; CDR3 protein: CASSFGLAGGPHSGANVLTF
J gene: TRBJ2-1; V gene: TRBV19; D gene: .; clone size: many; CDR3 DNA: TGTGCCAGTAGTAGGACAGCCTACAATGAGCAGTTCTTC; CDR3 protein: CASSRTAYNEQFF
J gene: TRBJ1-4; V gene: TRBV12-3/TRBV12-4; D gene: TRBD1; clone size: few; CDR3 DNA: TGTGCCAGCAGGCAAGGGGGACAGGGGAATGAAAAACTGTTTTTT; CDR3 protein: CASRQGGQGNEKLFF
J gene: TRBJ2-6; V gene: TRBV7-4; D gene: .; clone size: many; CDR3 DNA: TGTGCCAGCAGCTTAGTTTTAGAGTACCGTTCTGGGGCCAACGTCCTGACTTTC; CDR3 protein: CASSLVLEYRSGANVLTF
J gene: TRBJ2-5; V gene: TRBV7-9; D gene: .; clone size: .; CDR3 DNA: TGTGCCAGCAGCCCCTGGACAGTTTTGGAGACCCAGTACTTC; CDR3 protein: CASSPWTVLETQYF
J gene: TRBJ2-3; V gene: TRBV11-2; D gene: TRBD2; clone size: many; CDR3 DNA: TGTGCCAGCAGCCAGAGCGGGGGGCCCACAGATACGCAGTATTTT; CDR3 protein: CASSQSGGPTDTQYF
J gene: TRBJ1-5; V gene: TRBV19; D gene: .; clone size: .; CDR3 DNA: TGTGCCAGTAGTATAAACGGACAGAGCAATCAGCCCCAGCATTTT; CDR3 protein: CASSINGQSNQPQHF
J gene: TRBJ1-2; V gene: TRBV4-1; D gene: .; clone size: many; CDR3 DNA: TGCGCCAGCAGCCAAGTTACTACAGGCGACTATGGCTACACCTTC; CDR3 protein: CASSQVTTGDYGYTF
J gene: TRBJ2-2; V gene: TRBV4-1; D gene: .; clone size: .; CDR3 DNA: TGCGCCAGCAGCCAAATACCGGGGGTGGGGGCGAACACCGGGGAGCTGTTTTTT; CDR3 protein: CASSQIPGVGANTGELFF
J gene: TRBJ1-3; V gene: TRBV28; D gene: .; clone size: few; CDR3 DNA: TGTGCCAGCAGTTCCCCGACAGCCGGCTCTGGAAACACCATATATTTT; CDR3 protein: CASSSPTAGSGNTIYF
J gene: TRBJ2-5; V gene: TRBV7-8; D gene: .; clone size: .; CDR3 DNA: TGTGCCAGCAGCGCATCTGGGGTAGAGACCCAGTACTTC; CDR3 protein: CASSASGVETQYF
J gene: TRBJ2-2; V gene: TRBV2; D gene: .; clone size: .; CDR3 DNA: TGTGCCAGCACTGAAGAGACCGGGGAGCTGTTTTTT; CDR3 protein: CASTEETGELFF
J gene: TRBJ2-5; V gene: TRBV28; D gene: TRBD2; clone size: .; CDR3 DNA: TGTGCCAGCCGACCACTCCCCACGGGACTAGCGGGAGAGACCCAGTACTTC; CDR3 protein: CASRPLPTGLAGETQYF
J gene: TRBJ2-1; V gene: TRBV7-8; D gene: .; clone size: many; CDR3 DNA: TGTGCCAGCAGCTTAGCGCTGACAGTTCCGTACAATGAGCAGTTCTTC; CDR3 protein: CASSLALTVPYNEQFF
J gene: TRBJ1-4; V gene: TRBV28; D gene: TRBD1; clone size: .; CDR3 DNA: TGTGCCAGCAGCGTAGGACAGGGGGTTGGAGAAAAACTGTTTTTT; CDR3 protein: CASSVGQGVGEKLFF
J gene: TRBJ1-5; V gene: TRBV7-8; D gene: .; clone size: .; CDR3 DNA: TGTACCAGCAGCTTAGGGACCGTTGCTCAGCCCCAGCATTTT; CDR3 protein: CTSSLGTVAQPQHF
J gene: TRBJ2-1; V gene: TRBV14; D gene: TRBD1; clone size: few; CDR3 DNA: TGTGCCAGCAGCCAACAGGGACAGTTCGGTGAGCAGTTCTTC; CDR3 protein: CASSQQGQFGEQFF
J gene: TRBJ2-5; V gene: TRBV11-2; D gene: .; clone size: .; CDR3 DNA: TGTGCCAGCACCCTCGCAGGAGGAGAGACCCAGTACTTC; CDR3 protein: CASTLAGGETQYF
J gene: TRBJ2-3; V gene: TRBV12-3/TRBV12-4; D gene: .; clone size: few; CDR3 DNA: TGTGCCAGCAGTTTAGTCCTTTTGAGGGGGGGCCGCACAGATACGCAGTATTTT; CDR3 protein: CASSLVLLRGGRTDTQYF
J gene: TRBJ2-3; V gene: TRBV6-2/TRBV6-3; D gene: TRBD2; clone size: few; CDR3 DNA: TGTGCCAGCAGTGGGGCCCTACTAGCGGGAAGTCCCACAGATACGCAGTATTTT; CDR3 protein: CASSGALLAGSPTDTQYF
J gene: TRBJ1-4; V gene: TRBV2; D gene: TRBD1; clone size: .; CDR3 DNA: TGTGCCAGCATTGAAACAGGGGGCGACGCTAATGAAAAACTGTTTTTT; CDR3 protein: CASIETGGDANEKLFF
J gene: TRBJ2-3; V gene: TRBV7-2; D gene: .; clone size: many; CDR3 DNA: TGTGCCAGCAGCCTGTACACAGATACGCAGTATTTT; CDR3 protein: CASSLYTDTQYF
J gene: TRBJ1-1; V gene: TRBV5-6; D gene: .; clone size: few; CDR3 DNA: TGTGCCAGCAGCTTACACGGGGGGGGGAACACTGAAGCTTTCTTT; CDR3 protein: CASSLHGGGNTEAFF
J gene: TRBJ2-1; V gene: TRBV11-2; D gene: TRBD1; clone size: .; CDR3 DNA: TGTGCCAGCAGCCAAAGAGAGGGGGCCAGGCATGAGCAGTTCTTC; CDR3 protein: CASSQREGARHEQFF
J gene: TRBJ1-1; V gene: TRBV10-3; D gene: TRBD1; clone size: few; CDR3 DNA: TGTGCCATCAGGAGGACAGGGGAGCATGGGACTGAAGCTTTCTTT; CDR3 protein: CAIRRTGEHGTEAFF
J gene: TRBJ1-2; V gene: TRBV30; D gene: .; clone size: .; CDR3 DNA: TGTGCCTGGACTACAGGAACACTCTATGGCTACACCTTC; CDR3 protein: CAWTTGTLYGYTF
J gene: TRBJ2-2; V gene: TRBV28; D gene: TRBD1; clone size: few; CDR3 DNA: TGTGCCAGCAGCCGTCGGGACAGATACACCGGGGAGCTGTTTTTT; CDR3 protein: CASSRRDRYTGELFF
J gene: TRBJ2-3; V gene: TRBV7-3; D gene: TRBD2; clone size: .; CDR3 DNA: TGTGCCAGCAGCCAGAGCGGGAGTAGAACAGATACGCAGTATTTT; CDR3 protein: CASSQSGSRTDTQYF
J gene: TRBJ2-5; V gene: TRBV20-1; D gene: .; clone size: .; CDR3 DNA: TGCAGTGCTAGAGATCGAATCGTCGGGGAAGTGGCCCAGTACTTC; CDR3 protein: CSARDRIVGEVAQYF